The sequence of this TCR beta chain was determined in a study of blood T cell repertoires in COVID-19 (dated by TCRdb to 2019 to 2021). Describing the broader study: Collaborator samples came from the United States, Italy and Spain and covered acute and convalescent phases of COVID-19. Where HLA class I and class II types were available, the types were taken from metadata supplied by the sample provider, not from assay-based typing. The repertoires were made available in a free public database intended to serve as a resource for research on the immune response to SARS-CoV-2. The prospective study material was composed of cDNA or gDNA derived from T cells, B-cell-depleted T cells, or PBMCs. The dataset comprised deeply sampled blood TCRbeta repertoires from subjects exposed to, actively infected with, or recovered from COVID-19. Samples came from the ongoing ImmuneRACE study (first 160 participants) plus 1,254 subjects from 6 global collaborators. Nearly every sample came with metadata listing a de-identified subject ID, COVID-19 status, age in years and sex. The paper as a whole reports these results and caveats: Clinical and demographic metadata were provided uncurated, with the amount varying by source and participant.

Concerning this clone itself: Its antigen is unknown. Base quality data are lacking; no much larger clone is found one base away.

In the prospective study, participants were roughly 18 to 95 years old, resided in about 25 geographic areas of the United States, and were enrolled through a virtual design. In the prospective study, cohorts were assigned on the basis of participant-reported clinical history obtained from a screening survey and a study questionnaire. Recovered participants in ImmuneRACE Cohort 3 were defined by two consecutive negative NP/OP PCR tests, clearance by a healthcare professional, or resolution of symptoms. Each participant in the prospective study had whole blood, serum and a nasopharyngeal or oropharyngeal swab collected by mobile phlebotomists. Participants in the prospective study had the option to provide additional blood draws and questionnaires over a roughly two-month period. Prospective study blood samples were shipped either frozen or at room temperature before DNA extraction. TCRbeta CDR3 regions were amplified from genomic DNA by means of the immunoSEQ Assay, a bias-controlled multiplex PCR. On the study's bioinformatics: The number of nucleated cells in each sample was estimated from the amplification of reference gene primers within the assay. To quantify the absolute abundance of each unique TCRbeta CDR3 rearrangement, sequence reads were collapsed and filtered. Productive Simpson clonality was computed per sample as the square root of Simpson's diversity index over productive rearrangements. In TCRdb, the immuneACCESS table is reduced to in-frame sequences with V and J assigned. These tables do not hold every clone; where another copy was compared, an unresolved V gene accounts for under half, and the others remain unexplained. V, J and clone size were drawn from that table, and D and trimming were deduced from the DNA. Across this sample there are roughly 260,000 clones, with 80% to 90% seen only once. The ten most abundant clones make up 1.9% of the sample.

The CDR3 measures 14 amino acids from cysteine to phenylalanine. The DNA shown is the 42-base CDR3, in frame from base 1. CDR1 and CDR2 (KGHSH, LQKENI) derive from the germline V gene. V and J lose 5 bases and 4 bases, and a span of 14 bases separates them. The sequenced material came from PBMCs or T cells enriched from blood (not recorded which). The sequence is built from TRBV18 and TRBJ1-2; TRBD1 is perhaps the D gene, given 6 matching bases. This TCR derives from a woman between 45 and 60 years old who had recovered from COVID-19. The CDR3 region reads CASSNAGALYGYTF. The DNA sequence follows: TGTGCCAGCTCAAATGCAGGGGCCCTCTATGGCTACACCTTC.